Presented here are 31 T cell receptor beta chains from one specimen sequenced in a study of blood T cell repertoires in COVID-19. Using immunoSEQ multiplex PCR, the repertoire was profiled, and TCRdb retains in-frame clones only, with some absent. The table shows about 150,000 clones, with less than 90% occurring only once. The source material was peripheral blood. Every receptor here comes from a woman between 65 and 79 years old with acute or convalescent COVID-19.

This clone has a single count. The gene calls are TRBV9 and TRBJ2-2; 16 nucleotides align to TRBD2. The CDR3 totals 18 residues. CDR1 and CDR2 from the germline V gene are SGDLS and YYNGEE. The V segment lost 2 bases and the J segment 6 bases; nucleotides outside the gene matches: 7. As DNA, the CDR3 is TGTGCCAGCAGCGTCGGGACTAGCGGGGGGGCCATCCCCGGGGAGCTGTTTTTT. This gives the protein CASSVGTSGGAIPGELFF.

The J gene is TRBJ2-1, the V gene TRBV5-1, with D possibly matching TRBD1 (6 bases). Trimming left V 4 bases short and J 8 bases short, with 10 bases between. Germline loops: CDR1 SGHRS, CDR2 YFSETQ. The CDR3 spans 12 residues. In nucleotides, the CDR3 is TGCGCCAGCAGCCAACAGGGCCATGAGCAGTTCTTC. This gives the protein CASSQQGHEQFF.

This chain links TRBV6-1 with TRBJ2-2; 7 bases are shared with TRBD2. CDR1 and CDR2 from the germline V gene are MNHNS and SASEGT. The CDR3 length is 17 residues. Trimming took 3 bases from V and 1 from J; bases not matched to a gene: 8. This CDR3 is CASSDDGGSVNTGELFF. In nucleotides, the CDR3 is TGTGCCAGCAGTGATGACGGGGGGTCTGTGAACACCGGGGAGCTGTTTTTT.

About this clone itself: Additional DNA sequences in this sample encode the identical CDR3. This chain joins TRBV5-6 and TRBJ2-1; tentatively, D is TRBD2 (6 bases). Germline lookup yields CDR1 SGHDT and CDR2 YYEEEE. The CDR3 spans 15 residues. V was pared by 0 bases and J by 4 bases, with 11 bases between. Here the CDR3 DNA reads TGTGCCAGCAGCTTGGTGGGAGGTCCGTACAATGAGCAGTTCTTC. Translation gives CASSLVGGPYNEQFF.

The chain employs TRBV24-1 and TRBJ1-5; D remains unclear. The CDR3 runs to 13 residues. Germline lookup yields CDR1 KGHDR and CDR2 SFDVKD. Trimming removed 6 bases from V and 1 base from J, with 6 bases in between. CDR3 loop: CATSLQSNQPQHF. CDR3 coding DNA: TGTGCCACCAGTTTGCAGAGCAATCAGCCCCAGCATTTT.

J is TRBJ1-1 and V is TRBV28; possibly TRBD1 for D (6 bases). This CDR3 contains 15 residues. V gave up 5 bases and J gave up 2 bases, with 15 bases separating them. Germline assignment: CDR1 MDHEN and CDR2 SYDVKM. The CDR3 here is CASSKLLGGNTEAFF. The CDR3 DNA reads TGTGCCAGCAGTAAACTCCTAGGGGGTAACACTGAAGCTTTCTTT.

This clone has only a few counts. V and J are TRBV5-4 and TRBJ1-2, with 8 bases lining up with TRBD1. With V trimmed by 2 bases and J by 4 bases, 7 bases remained unmatched. The CDR3 consists of 15 residues. CDR1 is SGHNT and CDR2 is YYREEE in the germline V gene (reference sequence). CDR3 bases: TGTGCCAGCAGCTTCCCGGACAGGGACGTCTATGGCTACACCTTC. Translated, it gives CASSFPDRDVYGYTF.

The V and J genes are TRBV11-2 and TRBJ1-2; D remains unclear. Germline CDR1 reads SGHAT; CDR2 reads FQNNGV. The V end lost 1 base, the J end lost 2 bases, and 11 bases lay between the germline ends. The CDR3 has 15 residues. The CDR3 DNA reads TGTGCCAGCAGCTTAGGCCCAGGCTTGAACTATGGCTACACCTTC. This sequence encodes CASSLGPGLNYGYTF. The variable domain in full, completed from reference TRBV11-2 and TRBJ1-2, reads EAGVAQSPRYKIIEKRQSVAFWCNPISGHATLYWYQQILGQGPKLLIQFQNNGVVDDSQLPKDRFSAERLKGVDSTLKIQPAKLEDSAVYLCASSLGPGLNYGYTFGSGTRLTVV.

DNA for the CDR3: TGTGCCAGCTCCAATGCGGGCTATGGCTACACCTTC. Encoded protein: CASSNAGYGYTF. The chain employs TRBV3-1 (or the pseudogene TRBV3-2) and TRBJ1-2, with D unresolved. Trimming took 8 bases from V and 4 from J, leaving 11 bases between them. This CDR3 region has 12 residues. Germline CDR1 is LGHDT and CDR2 is YNNKEL (reference sequence).

The chain recombines TRBV24-1 with TRBJ1-4; a possible D gene is TRBD1 (6 bases). Deletions cut 4 bases from V and 4 bases from J, with 15 bases between. The CDR3 spans 16 residues. The germline CDR1 and CDR2 sequences are KGHDR and SFDVKD. The CDR3: CATSEEHRENNEKLFF. CDR3 nucleotides: TGTGCCACCAGTGAGGAACACAGGGAAAATAATGAAAAACTGTTTTTT.

The rearrangement uses TRBV7-9 and TRBJ1-4; D not resolved. The CDR3 has 14 residues. CDR1 SEHNR and CDR2 FQNEAQ come from the germline V gene (reference sequence). With 3 bases removed from V and 3 bases from J, the gap between germline ends came to 8 bases. CDR3 loop: CASSFGRSNEKLFF. CDR3 sequence (DNA): TGTGCCAGCAGCTTTGGGAGATCTAATGAAAAACTGTTTTTT.

The chain combines TRBV18 with TRBJ1-1; tentative D call: TRBD1 (5 bases). The germline V gene has CDR1 KGHSH and CDR2 LQKENI. V was shortened by 2 bases and J by 4 bases, with 11 bases between the two germline ends. The CDR3 has 14 residues. The CDR3 reads CASSPNPGFTEAFF. In nucleotides, the CDR3 is TGTGCCAGCTCACCAAATCCAGGGTTCACTGAAGCTTTCTTT.

This chain connects TRBV5-4 to TRBJ2-7; maybe TRBD2 (6 bases). This CDR3 has 16 residues. V shed 0 bases and J shed 1 base, with 14 bases lying between them. Germline assignment: CDR1 SGHNT and CDR2 YYREEE (reference sequence). The CDR3, as DNA: TGTGCCAGCAGCTTGGCCGGTCGGGGGTTGTCCTACGAGCAGTACGTC. This gives the protein CASSLAGRGLSYEQYV.

V is TRBV3-1 (or the pseudogene TRBV3-2) and J is TRBJ2-1, with 7 bases fitting TRBD2. Germline CDR1 and CDR2: LGHDT and YNNKEL (reference sequence). With 4 bases clipped from V and 3 bases from J, the junction kept 6 bases outside the gene matches. The CDR3 sequence is 15 residues long. CDR3 bases: TGTGCCAGCAGCCGACGGGGGGTTAGCTACAATGAGCAGTTCTTC. This encodes CASSRRGVSYNEQFF.

This chain connects TRBV27 to TRBJ1-2, with D maybe TRBD1 (5 bases). Germline lookup yields CDR1 MNHEY and CDR2 SMNVEV (reference sequence). This CDR3 is 15 amino acids long. V was trimmed by 3 bases and J by 4 bases, leaving 15 bases between them. This chain's CDR3 is CASSLGGRGSYGYTF. CDR3 DNA sequence: TGTGCCAGCAGTTTGGGGGGAAGGGGTAGCTATGGCTACACCTTC.

V gene TRBV6-6 combines with J gene TRBJ2-3; TRBD2 is a possible D gene (5 bases). The V gene's germline CDR1 is MNHNY and CDR2 SVGAGI (reference sequence). V was cut by 7 bases and J by 4 bases, with 9 bases left in between. The CDR3 has 12 residues. The CDR3, as DNA: TGTGCCAGCAAGTCGGGGTCAGATACGCAGTATTTT. Protein: CASKSGSDTQYF.

The V call is TRBV6-5, the J call TRBJ1-6; D is uncertain. The V end was cut by 7 bases, the J end by 9 bases, with 13 bases between. Germline V gene data show CDR1 as MNHEY and CDR2 as SVGAGI. The CDR3 runs 13 residues. CDR3: CASTEGVVSPLHF. Written as DNA, the CDR3 is TGTGCCAGCACCGAGGGAGTCGTTTCACCCCTCCACTTT.

V gene TRBV7-2 combines with J gene TRBJ2-3, with TRBD2 matching over 7 bases. J lost 2 bases, V lost 5 bases, and 7 bases had no gene match. The germline V gene encodes CDR1 SGHTA and CDR2 FQGNSA. The CDR3 totals 15 residues. In nucleotides, the CDR3 is TGTGCCAGCAGCCCCCACCTAGCGGCCACAGATACGCAGTATTTT. It is translated as CASSPHLAATDTQYF. Using reference TRBV7-2 and TRBJ2-3 for the parts outside the CDR3, the full variable domain is GAGVSQSPSNKVTEKGKDVELRCDPISGHTALYWYRQSLGQGLEFLIYFQGNSAPDKSGLPSDRFSAERTGGSVSTLTIQRTQQEDSAVYLCASSPHLAATDTQYFGPGTRLTVL.

The J gene is TRBJ1-1, the V gene TRBV6-2 or TRBV6-3; D remains ambiguous. CDR3 length equals 11 residues. In germline, CDR1 is MNHEY, CDR2 SVGEGT. Trimming removed 3 bases from V and 6 bases from J, with 5 bases in between. Here the CDR3 reads CASSYGPEAFF. The CDR3, as DNA: TGTGCCAGCAGTTATGGCCCTGAAGCTTTCTTT.

V usage is TRBV7-9 and J usage is TRBJ1-4; tentatively, D is TRBD1 (5 bases). The CDR3 is made up of 14 amino acids. The germline V and J ends were trimmed by 10 bases and 3 bases, with 15 bases remaining between them. Looked up from germline, CDR1 is SEHNR and CDR2 is FQNEAQ (reference sequence). In nucleotides, the CDR3 is TGTGCCATTACGGGGGGTTTGGCTAATGAAAAACTGTTTTTT. This gives the protein CAITGGLANEKLFF.

The rearrangement joins TRBV5-4 to TRBJ2-5, with 7 bases aligning to TRBD1. Germline V gene data show CDR1 as SGHNT and CDR2 as YYREEE (reference sequence). The trim removed 4 bases at V and 4 bases at J, leaving 10 bases unmatched. The CDR3 totals 15 residues. DNA for the CDR3: TGTGCCAGCAGCGGCGATACAGGGGTCCGAGAGACCCAGTACTTC. Translated, it gives CASSGDTGVRETQYF. Full variable domain (rest looked up from reference TRBV5-4 and TRBJ2-5): ETGVTQSPTHLIKTRGQQVTLRCSSQSGHNTVSWYQQALGQGPQFIFQYYREEENGRGNFPPRFSGLQFPNYSSELNVNALELDDSALYLCASSGDTGVRETQYFGPGTRLLVL.

This chain uses TRBV25-1 with TRBJ1-4; perhaps TRBD1 as D (6 bases). The CDR3 totals 16 residues. V lost 4 bases and J lost 5, with 17 bases in between. In germline, CDR1 is MGHDK, CDR2 SYGVNS. The CDR3 loop is CASSGPSGVTNEKLFF. The CDR3 nucleotides read TGTGCCAGCAGTGGGCCCTCAGGGGTCACGAATGAAAAACTGTTTTTT. The full variable domain, in which reference TRBV25-1 and TRBJ1-4 provide the parts outside the CDR3, is EADIYQTPRYLVIGTGKKITLECSQTMGHDKMYWYQQDPGMELHLIHYSYGVNSTEKGDLSSESTVSRIRTEHFPLTLESARPSHTSQYLCASSGPSGVTNEKLFFGSGTQLSVL.

The chain links TRBV24-1 to TRBJ2-1, with 10 bases identical to TRBD1. The V gene end was trimmed by 2 bases and the J gene end by 6 bases; junction bases not matched to a gene: 6. The CDR3 length is 16 residues. Germline values: CDR1 KGHDR, CDR2 SFDVKD. CDR3: CATSDYAGTGVNEQFF. Written as DNA, the CDR3 is TGTGCCACCAGTGATTACGCCGGGACAGGGGTCAATGAGCAGTTCTTC.

This clone was seen only once. This sequence joins TRBV18 and TRBJ2-1, with a tentative D call TRBD1 (5 bases). From germline, CDR1 is KGHSH and CDR2 LQKENI. CDR3 length equals 15 residues. Between the trimmed V and J ends, which lost 1 base and 0 bases, there was a span of 7 bases. CDR3 protein: CASSPQDSSYNEQFF. CDR3 nucleotide sequence: TGTGCCAGCTCACCACAAGACAGCTCCTACAATGAGCAGTTCTTC.

This clone was observed a handful of times. This sequence joins TRBV2 and TRBJ1-5; 7 bases map to TRBD1. V shed 3 bases, J shed 2 bases, and the junction held 4 bases outside the gene matches. CDR1 is SNHLY, CDR2 FYNNEI, per germline. The CDR3 totals 15 residues. The CDR3 region has the DNA TGTGCCAGCAGTGAGGACAGGTCTCGCAATCAGCCCCAGCATTTT. This codes for CASSEDRSRNQPQHF.

The V and J genes are TRBV7-9 and TRBJ2-4, with D perhaps TRBD2 (6 bases). V dropped 2 bases and J dropped 6 bases, with 14 bases sitting between them. The CDR3 contains 15 residues. Germline V gene lookup returns CDR1 SEHNR and CDR2 FQNEAQ (reference sequence). This chain's CDR3 is CASSLYGSFGNIQYF. Here the CDR3 DNA reads TGTGCCAGCAGCTTATACGGGAGTTTTGGAAACATTCAGTACTTC.

The chain employs TRBV7-2 and TRBJ2-3; the D gene is possibly TRBD1 (6 bases). The CDR3 has 16 amino acids. Germline V gives CDR1 SGHTA, CDR2 FQGNSA. V was trimmed by 1 base and J by 1 base, leaving 12 bases between them. The CDR3 nucleotides read TGTGCCAGCAGCTTAGGTGGGACAATTGGCACAGATACGCAGTATTTT. Encoded protein: CASSLGGTIGTDTQYF.

This rearrangement joins TRBV2 to TRBJ1-5; 9 bases are shared with TRBD1. CDR1 is SNHLY and CDR2 is FYNNEI in the germline V gene. The CDR3 has 14 residues. J lost 5 bases, V lost 8 bases, and 7 bases had no gene match. CDR3 amino acids: CASDRGGGDQPQHF. The DNA for the CDR3 is TGTGCCAGCGACAGGGGGGGAGGGGATCAGCCCCAGCATTTT.

J is TRBJ1-1 and V is TRBV29-1; D perhaps matches TRBD1 (6 bases). This CDR3 spans 12 amino acids. V gave up 6 bases and J gave up 1 base, with 9 bases separating them. Germline loops: CDR1 SQVTM, CDR2 ANQGSEA. CDR3 in amino acids: CSVSRGNTEAFF. The CDR3 bases are TGCAGCGTATCCAGGGGGAACACTGAAGCTTTCTTT.

The CDR3 DNA sequence: TGCGCCAGCAGCTTGGGTAGTTCGGTGGACAGGGGATACACCGGGGAGCTGTTTTTT. Its translation is CASSLGSSVDRGYTGELFF. The chain links TRBV5-1 to TRBJ2-2; TRBD1 matches 9 bases. Per germline, CDR1 SGHRS and CDR2 YFSETQ. V shed 0 bases, J shed 3 bases, and the junction held 12 bases outside the gene matches. The CDR3 loop spans 19 amino acids.

This clone showed up just a few times. The chain combines TRBV27 with TRBJ1-5; possible D gene TRBD1, 6 bases. Germline lookup yields CDR1 MNHEY and CDR2 SMNVEV (reference sequence). V dropped 6 bases and J dropped 3 bases, with 12 bases sitting between them. There are 14 residues in the CDR3. The CDR3 DNA reads TGTGCCAGCAGCCCCCACAGGGACAATCAGCCCCAGCATTTT. It codes for CASSPHRDNQPQHF.